The clone carrying this TCR beta chain came up a few times. The antigen remains undetermined. The record originates from a study of OX40 agonist ivuxolimab in advanced cancers. The CDR3 contains 16 residues. V trimming: 5 bases; J trimming: 0 bases; junction bases outside the gene matches: 7. In germline, CDR1 is SGHRS, CDR2 YFSETQ. Sequencing used immunoSEQ multiplex PCR; TCRdb keeps in-frame clones, though not all of them. This sample carries 30,000 to 45,000 clones, over 60% of them seen once, and the ten largest clones take under 15%. Overall study results and limits: Within 6 weeks, CD4+ and CD8+ blood T cells expanded clonally at 0.1 to 3.0 mg/kg. Among the lowest levels of clonal expansion were found in partial responders at 0.1-3.0 mg/kg.

The V and J genes are TRBV5-1 and TRBJ1-4; 7 bases match TRBD1. The sample in question was CD4+ or CD8+ T cells sorted from blood, obtained in a trial of the OX40 agonist ivuxolimab. This sequence originates from an adult with an advanced solid tumor such as melanoma, head and neck, liver or kidney cancer. CDR3 nucleotide sequence: TGCGCCAGCAGGAAGGACAGGACCCCAACTAATGAAAAACTGTTTTTT. Its protein is CASRKDRTPTNEKLFF.